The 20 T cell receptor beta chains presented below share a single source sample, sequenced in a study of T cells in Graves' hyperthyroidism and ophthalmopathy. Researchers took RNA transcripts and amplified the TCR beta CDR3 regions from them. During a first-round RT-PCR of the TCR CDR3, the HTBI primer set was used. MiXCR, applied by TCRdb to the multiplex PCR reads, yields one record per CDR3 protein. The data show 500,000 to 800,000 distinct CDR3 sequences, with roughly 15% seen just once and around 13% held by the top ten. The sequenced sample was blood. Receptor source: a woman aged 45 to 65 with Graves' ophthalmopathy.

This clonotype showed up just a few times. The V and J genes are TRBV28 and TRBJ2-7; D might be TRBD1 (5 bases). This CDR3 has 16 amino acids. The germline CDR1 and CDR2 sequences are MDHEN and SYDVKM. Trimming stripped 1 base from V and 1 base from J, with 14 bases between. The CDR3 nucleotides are TGTGCCAGCAGTTTATCGTCGGCAGGGCGGTCCTACGAGCAGTACTTC. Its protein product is CASSLSSAGRSYEQYF.

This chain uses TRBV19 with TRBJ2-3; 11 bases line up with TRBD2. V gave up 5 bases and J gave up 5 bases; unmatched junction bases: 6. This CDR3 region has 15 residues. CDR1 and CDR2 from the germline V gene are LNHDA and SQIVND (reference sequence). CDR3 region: CASSSSGRKIDTQYF. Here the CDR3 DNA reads TGTGCCAGTAGTTCTAGCGGGAGGAAGATAGATACGCAGTATTTT.

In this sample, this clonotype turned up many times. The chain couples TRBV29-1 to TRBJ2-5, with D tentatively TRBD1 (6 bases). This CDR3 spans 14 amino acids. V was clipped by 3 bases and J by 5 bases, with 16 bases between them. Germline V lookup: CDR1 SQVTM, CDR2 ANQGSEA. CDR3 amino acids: CSVEGTHLRETQYF. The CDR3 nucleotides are TGCAGCGTTGAGGGGACACACCTCCGGGAGACCCAGTACTTC.

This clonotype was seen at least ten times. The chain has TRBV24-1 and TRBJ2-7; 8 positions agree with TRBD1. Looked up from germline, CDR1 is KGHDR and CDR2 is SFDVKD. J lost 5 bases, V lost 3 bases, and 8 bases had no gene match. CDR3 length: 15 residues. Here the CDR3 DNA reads TGTGCCACCAGTGATCCCGCCAGGGGGCTCAACGAGCAGTACTTC. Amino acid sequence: CATSDPARGLNEQYF.

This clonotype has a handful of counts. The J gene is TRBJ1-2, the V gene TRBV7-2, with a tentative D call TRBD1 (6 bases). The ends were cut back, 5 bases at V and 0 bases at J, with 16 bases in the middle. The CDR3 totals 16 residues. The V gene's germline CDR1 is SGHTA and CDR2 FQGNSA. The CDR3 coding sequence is TGTGCCAGCAGCCTCCAATCGGGGGCAGCTAACTATGGCTACACCTTC. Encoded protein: CASSLQSGAANYGYTF.

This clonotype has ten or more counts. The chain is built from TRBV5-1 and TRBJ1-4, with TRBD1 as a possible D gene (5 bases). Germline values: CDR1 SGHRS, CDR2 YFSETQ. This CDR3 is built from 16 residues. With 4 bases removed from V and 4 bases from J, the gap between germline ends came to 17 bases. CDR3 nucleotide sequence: TGCGCCAGCAGCAAGTCTACAGGACTCGGTAATGAAAAACTGTTTTTT. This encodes CASSKSTGLGNEKLFF.

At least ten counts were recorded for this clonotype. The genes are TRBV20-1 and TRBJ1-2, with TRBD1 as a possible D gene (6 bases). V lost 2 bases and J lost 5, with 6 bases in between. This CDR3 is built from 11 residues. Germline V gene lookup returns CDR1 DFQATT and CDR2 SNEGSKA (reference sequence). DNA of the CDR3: TGCAGTGCTAGAACAGGGTATGGCTACACCTTC. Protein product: CSARTGYGYTF.

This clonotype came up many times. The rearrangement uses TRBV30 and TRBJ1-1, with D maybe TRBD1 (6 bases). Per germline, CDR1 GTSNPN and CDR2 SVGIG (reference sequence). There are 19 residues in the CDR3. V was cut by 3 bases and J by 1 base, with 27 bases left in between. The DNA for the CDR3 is TGTGCCTGGAGCGTCTACCTGGACAGCGAAGGCATTGGGAACACTGAAGCTTTCTTT. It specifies CAWSVYLDSEGIGNTEAFF.

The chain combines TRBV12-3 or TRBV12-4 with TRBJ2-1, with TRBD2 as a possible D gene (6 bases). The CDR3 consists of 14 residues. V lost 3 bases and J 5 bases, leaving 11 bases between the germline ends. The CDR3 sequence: CASSFSGTHNEQFF. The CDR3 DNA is TGTGCCAGCAGTTTCTCCGGGACTCACAATGAGCAGTTCTTC.

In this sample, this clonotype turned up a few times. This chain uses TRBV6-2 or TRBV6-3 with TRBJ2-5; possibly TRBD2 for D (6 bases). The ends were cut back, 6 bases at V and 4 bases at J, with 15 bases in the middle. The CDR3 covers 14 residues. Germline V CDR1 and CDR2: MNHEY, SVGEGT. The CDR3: CASSRLAPGETQYF. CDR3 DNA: TGTGCCAGCAGCCGGCTAGCGCCAGGAGAGACCCAGTACTTC.

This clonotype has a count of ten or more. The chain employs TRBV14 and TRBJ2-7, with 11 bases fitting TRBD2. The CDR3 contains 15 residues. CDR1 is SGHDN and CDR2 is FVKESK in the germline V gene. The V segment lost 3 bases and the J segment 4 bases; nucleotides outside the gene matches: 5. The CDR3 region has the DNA TGTGCCAGCAGCCATCCTAGCGGGAGGCTGTACGAGCAGTACTTC. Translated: CASSHPSGRLYEQYF.

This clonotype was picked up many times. CDR3 coding DNA: TGCAGTGCTAGAGATCTGGCGGGAGGGCCCTACAATGAGCAGTTCTTC. Protein product: CSARDLAGGPYNEQFF. The chain joins TRBV20-1 to TRBJ2-1; 9 positions match TRBD2. V lost 0 bases to trimming and J lost 2 bases; unmatched junction nucleotides: 5. The germline CDR1 and CDR2 sequences are DFQATT and SNEGSKA (reference sequence). This CDR3 is built from 16 residues.

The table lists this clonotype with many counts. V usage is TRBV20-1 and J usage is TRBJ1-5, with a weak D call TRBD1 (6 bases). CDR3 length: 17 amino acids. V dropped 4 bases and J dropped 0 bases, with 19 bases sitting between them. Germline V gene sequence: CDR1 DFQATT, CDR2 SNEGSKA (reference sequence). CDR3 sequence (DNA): TGCAGTGCTACCCCGCGGGTTGGGGGGGCTAGCAATCAGCCCCAGCATTTT. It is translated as CSATPRVGGASNQPQHF.

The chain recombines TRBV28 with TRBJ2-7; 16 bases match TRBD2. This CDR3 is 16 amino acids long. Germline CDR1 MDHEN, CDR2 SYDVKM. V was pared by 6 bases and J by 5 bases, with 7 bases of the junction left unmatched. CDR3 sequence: CASSTGTSGRADEQYF. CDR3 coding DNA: TGTGCCAGCAGCACCGGGACTAGCGGGAGGGCCGACGAGCAGTACTTC.

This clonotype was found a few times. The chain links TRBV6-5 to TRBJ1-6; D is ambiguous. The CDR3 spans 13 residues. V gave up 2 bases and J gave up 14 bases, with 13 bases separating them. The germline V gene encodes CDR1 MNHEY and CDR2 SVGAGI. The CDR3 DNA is TGTGCCAGCAGTTACATCGGGAAAGGAGCCCTCCACTTT. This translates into CASSYIGKGALHF.

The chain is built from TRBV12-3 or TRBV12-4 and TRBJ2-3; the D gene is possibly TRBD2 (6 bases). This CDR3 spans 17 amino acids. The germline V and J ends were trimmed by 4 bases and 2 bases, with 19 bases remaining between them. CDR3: CASSWGWGDGATDTQYF. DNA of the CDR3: TGTGCCAGCAGTTGGGGCTGGGGGGATGGGGCCACAGATACGCAGTATTTT.

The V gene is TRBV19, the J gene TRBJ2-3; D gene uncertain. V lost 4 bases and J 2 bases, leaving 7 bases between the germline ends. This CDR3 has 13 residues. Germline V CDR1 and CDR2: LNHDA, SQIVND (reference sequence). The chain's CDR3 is CASSRLSTDTQYF. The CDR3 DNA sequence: TGTGCCAGTAGTAGGCTCTCCACAGATACGCAGTATTTT.

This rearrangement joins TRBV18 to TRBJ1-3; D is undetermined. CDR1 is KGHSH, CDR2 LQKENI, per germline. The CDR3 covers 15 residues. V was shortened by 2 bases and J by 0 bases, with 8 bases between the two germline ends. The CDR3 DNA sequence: TGTGCCAGCTCACCAGCGTTCGGCTCTGGAAACACCATATATTTT. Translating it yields CASSPAFGSGNTIYF. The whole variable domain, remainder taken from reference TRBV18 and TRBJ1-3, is NAGVMQNPRHLVRRRGQEARLRCSPMKGHSHVYWYRQLPEEGLKFMVYLQKENIIDESGMPKERFSAEFPKEGPSILRIQQVVRGDSAAYFCASSPAFGSGNTIYFGEGSWLTVV.

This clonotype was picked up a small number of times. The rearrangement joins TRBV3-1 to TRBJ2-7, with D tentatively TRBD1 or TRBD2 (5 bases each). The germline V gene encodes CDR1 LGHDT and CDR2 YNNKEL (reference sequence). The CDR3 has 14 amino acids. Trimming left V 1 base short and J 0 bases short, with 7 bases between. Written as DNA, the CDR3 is TGTGCCAGCAGCCAAGGGGGGTTCTCCTACGAGCAGTACTTC. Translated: CASSQGGFSYEQYF.

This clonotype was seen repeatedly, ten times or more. The CDR3 loop is CASNPLASSYNEQFF. DNA of the CDR3: TGTGCCAGCAACCCACTAGCGTCCTCCTACAATGAGCAGTTCTTC. The chain links TRBV6-1 to TRBJ2-1, with 7 bases fitting TRBD2. The J segment lost 0 bases and the V segment lost 7 bases, leaving 6 bases of the junction unmatched. The length of the CDR3 is 15 residues. The V gene's germline CDR1 is MNHNS and CDR2 SASEGT.